This entry lists 2 T cell receptor beta chains sequenced from one sample in a study of cytomegalovirus exposure and HLA in healthy donors. PCR primers comprised 60 Vbeta and 13 Jbeta primers. Clones were sequenced by immunoSEQ multiplex PCR, and TCRdb holds only the in-frame ones, with some missing. The data hold about 210,000 clones, with more than 70% observed a single time. Specimen: PBMCs. Every receptor here comes from a boy younger than 18 in good health and CMV-seronegative.

The rearrangement joins TRBV5-6 to TRBJ2-7; no firm D call. The V gene lost 3 bases and the J gene lost 2 bases, with 12 bases spanning the gap. The germline V gene encodes CDR1 SGHDT and CDR2 YYEEEE. CDR3 size: 14 residues. CDR3 nucleotides: TGTGCCAGCAGCTCCCTGAGTGCAACCTACGAGCAGTACTTC. It specifies CASSSLSATYEQYF.

The chain joins TRBV27 to TRBJ2-5; perhaps TRBD1 as D (6 bases). Germline V gives CDR1 MNHEY, CDR2 SMNVEV (reference sequence). This CDR3 is built from 15 residues. The V end was cut by 5 bases, the J end by 5 bases, with 18 bases between. Here the CDR3 reads CASSGGWGPGETQYF. DNA of the CDR3: TGTGCCAGCAGTGGGGGTTGGGGGCCGGGGGAGACCCAGTACTTC.